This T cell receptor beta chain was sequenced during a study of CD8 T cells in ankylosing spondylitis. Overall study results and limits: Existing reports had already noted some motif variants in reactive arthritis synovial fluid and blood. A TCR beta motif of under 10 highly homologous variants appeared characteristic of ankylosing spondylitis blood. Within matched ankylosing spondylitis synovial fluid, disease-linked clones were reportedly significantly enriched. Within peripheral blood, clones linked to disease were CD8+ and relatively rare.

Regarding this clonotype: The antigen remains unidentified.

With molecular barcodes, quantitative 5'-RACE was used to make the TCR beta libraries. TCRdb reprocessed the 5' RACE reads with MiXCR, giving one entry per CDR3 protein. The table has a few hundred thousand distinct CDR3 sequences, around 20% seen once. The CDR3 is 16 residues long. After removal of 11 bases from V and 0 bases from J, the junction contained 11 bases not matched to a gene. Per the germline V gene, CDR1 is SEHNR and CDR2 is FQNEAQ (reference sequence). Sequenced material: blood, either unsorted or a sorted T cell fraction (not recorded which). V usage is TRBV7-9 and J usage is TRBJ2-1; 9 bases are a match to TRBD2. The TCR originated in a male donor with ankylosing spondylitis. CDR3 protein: CAGGSYSGSSYNEQFF. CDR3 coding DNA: TGTGCCGGGGGCAGTTATAGCGGGAGCTCCTACAATGAGCAGTTCTTC.